A single sample is the source of the 14 T cell receptor beta chains below, sequenced in a study of OX40 agonist ivuxolimab in advanced cancers. Clones were read by immunoSEQ multiplex PCR, and TCRdb kept only the in-frame ones, dropping some. The table shows under 70,000 clones, with about 85% occurring only once. The source was CD4+ or CD8+ T cells sorted from blood, collected in a trial of the OX40 agonist ivuxolimab. The receptors shown here come from an adult with an advanced solid tumor such as melanoma, head and neck, liver or kidney cancer.

V and J are TRBV5-1 and TRBJ1-1, with a tentative D call TRBD1 (5 bases). Trimming removed 1 base from V and 2 bases from J, with 9 bases in between. Germline V gene sequence: CDR1 SGHRS, CDR2 YFSETQ. This CDR3 is built from 14 residues. CDR3 sequence: CASSLRQGNTEAFF. The CDR3 DNA reads as TGCGCCAGCAGCTTGAGGCAGGGCAACACTGAAGCTTTCTTT.

This rearrangement joins TRBV28 to TRBJ2-3, with 10 bases fitting TRBD2. This CDR3 contains 16 residues. V lost 4 bases to trimming and J lost 0 bases; unmatched junction nucleotides: 4. Looked up from germline, CDR1 is MDHEN and CDR2 is SYDVKM. Written as DNA, the CDR3 is TGTGCCAGCAGTTCCTCAGCGGGAGGGAGCACAGATACGCAGTATTTT. It is translated as CASSSSAGGSTDTQYF.

This clone has just one count. The chain has TRBV18 and TRBJ1-2; TRBD1 matches at 8 bases. In germline, CDR1 is KGHSH, CDR2 LQKENI. The CDR3 extends over 14 amino acids. The V gene end was trimmed by 3 bases and the J gene end by 8 bases; junction bases not matched to a gene: 8. The CDR3 DNA sequence: TGTGCCAGCTCACCCCAGACAGGGGAGGGCGGCTACACCTTC. It encodes CASSPQTGEGGYTF. Complete variable domain (other parts from reference TRBV18 and TRBJ1-2): NAGVMQNPRHLVRRRGQEARLRCSPMKGHSHVYWYRQLPEEGLKFMVYLQKENIIDESGMPKERFSAEFPKEGPSILRIQQVVRGDSAAYFCASSPQTGEGGYTFGSGTRLTVV.

The V and J genes are TRBV9 and TRBJ2-5; TRBD2 agrees at 12 bases. Unmatched junction bases numbered 11, after V lost 4 bases and J lost 7 bases. The CDR3 loop spans 16 amino acids. Germline V gene sequence: CDR1 SGDLS, CDR2 YYNGEE. DNA for the CDR3: TGTGCCAGCAGCCTGATGGCTAGCGGGGGGGACGGGACCCAGTACTTC. Its translation is CASSLMASGGDGTQYF.

This rearrangement joins TRBV6-1 to TRBJ1-2, with no clear D. Germline lookup yields CDR1 MNHNS and CDR2 SASEGT. The CDR3 is 14 residues long. Trimming stripped 0 bases from V and 6 bases from J, with 11 bases between. CDR3 protein: CASSEAGSYNGYTF. DNA of the CDR3: TGTGCCAGCAGTGAAGCGGGAAGCTACAATGGCTACACCTTC.

This clone occurred a few times. J is TRBJ1-4 and V is TRBV5-5; TRBD1 agrees at 9 bases. Germline CDR1 is SGHKS and CDR2 is YYEKEE (reference sequence). The length of the CDR3 is 15 residues. The junction had 7 bases not matched to a gene; V was cut back by 3 bases and J by 7 bases. The CDR3 DNA reads TGTGCCAGCAGCTCCCCGGGACAGGGAGGTGAAAAACTGTTTTTT. The encoded protein is CASSSPGQGGEKLFF.

The chain is built from TRBV30 and TRBJ2-7; 11 nucleotides agree with TRBD2. CDR1 is GTSNPN and CDR2 is SVGIG in the germline V gene (reference sequence). The CDR3 is 17 amino acids. Losses at the gene ends were 2 bases for V and 9 bases for J; bases not matched to a gene: 18. The CDR3 coding sequence is TGTGCCTGGAGTTCCCTACCTGTAGCGGGGGGGCAAACGAGGCAGTACTTC. The encoded protein is CAWSSLPVAGGQTRQYF. Using reference TRBV30 and TRBJ2-7 for the parts outside the CDR3, the full variable domain is SQTIHQWPATLVQPVGSPLSLECTVEGTSNPNLYWYRQAAGRGLQLLFYSVGIGQISSEVPQNLSASRPQDRQFILSSKKLLLSDSGFYLCAWSSLPVAGGQTRQYFGPGTRLTVT.

The J gene is TRBJ1-1, the V gene TRBV15, with 9 positions matching TRBD1. The germline V gene has CDR1 LNHNV and CDR2 YYDKDF (reference sequence). The CDR3 consists of 13 residues. Trimming cost V 9 bases and J 2 bases; bases outside gene matches: 4. The chain's CDR3 is CATDRGINTEAFF. DNA for the CDR3: TGTGCCACAGACAGGGGGATCAACACTGAAGCTTTCTTT.

About this clone itself: This same CDR3 is encoded by further DNA sequences in the sample. The CDR3 DNA reads as TGCGCCAGCAGCTTGGGATCTAGCGGGAGCGGCAATGAGCAGTTCTTC. Translating it yields CASSLGSSGSGNEQFF. The chain recombines TRBV5-1 with TRBJ2-1; 10 bases match TRBD2. The germline gives CDR1 SGHRS, CDR2 YFSETQ. Losses at the gene ends were 0 bases for V and 6 bases for J; bases not matched to a gene: 6. The length of the CDR3 is 16 residues.

This chain connects TRBV19 to TRBJ2-7; D may correspond to TRBD1 or TRBD2 (5 bases each). Deletions cut 2 bases from V and 5 bases from J, with 10 bases between. This CDR3 region has 13 residues. Germline-derived CDR1 and CDR2 are LNHDA and SQIVND (reference sequence). The CDR3 region has the DNA TGTGCCAGTAGTATAAAGAGGGGCCACGAGCAGTACTTC. It is translated as CASSIKRGHEQYF.

J is TRBJ2-5 and V is TRBV11-1; perhaps TRBD1 as D (5 bases). The germline CDR1 and CDR2 sequences are SGHAT and FQDESV (reference sequence). This CDR3 has 17 residues. Trimming removed 2 bases at V and 1 base at J, with 17 bases between. CDR3 coding DNA: TGTGCCAGCAGCTTAATTTCCAGGGATGGGATCCAAGAGACCCAGTACTTC. It yields the protein CASSLISRDGIQETQYF.

V is TRBV19 and J is TRBJ2-5; 7 nucleotides agree with TRBD1. V was clipped by 6 bases and J by 3 bases; unmatched bases: 7. The CDR3 consists of 14 residues. Germline-derived CDR1 and CDR2 are LNHDA and SQIVND (reference sequence). The CDR3 sequence is CASRDDRAKETQYF. The CDR3 nucleotides are TGTGCCAGTAGGGACGACAGGGCCAAAGAGACCCAGTACTTC. The complete variable domain, with remaining parts taken from reference TRBV19 and TRBJ2-5, reads DGGITQSPKYLFRKEGQNVTLSCEQNLNHDAMYWYRQDPGQGLRLIYYSQIVNDFQKGDIAEGYSVSREKKESFPLTVTSAQKNPTAFYLCASRDDRAKETQYFGPGTRLLVL.

V and J are TRBV27 and TRBJ2-5; D gene unclear. Germline CDR1 is MNHEY and CDR2 is SMNVEV (reference sequence). This CDR3 is 10 amino acids long. V shed 8 bases and J shed 7 bases, with 8 bases lying between them. CDR3: CASGWGTQYF. Written as DNA, the CDR3 is TGTGCCAGCGGGTGGGGGACCCAGTACTTC.

The chain joins TRBV19 to TRBJ2-1, with 7 bases fitting TRBD1. CDR1 is LNHDA, CDR2 SQIVND, per germline (reference sequence). Losses at the gene ends were 6 bases for V and 4 bases for J; bases not matched to a gene: 6. The CDR3 runs 14 residues. CDR3 DNA sequence: TGTGCCAGTAGACCCGACAGGGTATACAATGAGCAGTTCTTC. Encoded protein: CASRPDRVYNEQFF.